Presented here are 25 T cell receptor beta chains from one specimen sequenced in a study of PD-L1 blockade in urothelial cancer. The assay was immunoSEQ multiplex PCR, and TCRdb's table has in-frame clones only and misses some. The sample lists about 39,000 clones, around nine tenths occurring once. The input for sequencing was PBMCs, taken around atezolizumab (anti-PD-L1) treatment. These receptors all come from a man aged 55 to 70 with urothelial cancer.

The V call is TRBV27, the J call TRBJ2-6; perhaps TRBD2 as D (5 bases). Deletions cut 4 bases from V and 4 bases from J, with 23 bases between. Germline-derived CDR1 and CDR2 are MNHEY and SMNVEV (reference sequence). CDR3 length equals 19 residues. In nucleotides, the CDR3 is TGTGCCAGCAGTTCACCCCGTCGAGGGCCAAGAACCGGGGCCAACGTCCTGACTTTC. This codes for CASSSPRRGPRTGANVLTF.

The CDR3 sequence: CASSPPGSGSYEQYF. The DNA for the CDR3 is TGTGCCAGCAGCCCCCCGGGTAGCGGGAGTTACGAGCAGTACTTC. The chain employs TRBV13 and TRBJ2-7, with 9 bases identical to TRBD2. The germline V gene encodes CDR1 PRHDT and CDR2 FYEKMQ (reference sequence). CDR3 length: 15 amino acids. V dropped 5 bases and J dropped 4; count of bases not matched to a gene: 9.

This sequence joins TRBV5-1 and TRBJ2-7; 11 nucleotides agree with TRBD1. V trimming: 0 bases; J trimming: 2 bases; junction bases outside the gene matches: 4. Germline V lookup: CDR1 SGHRS, CDR2 YFSETQ. This CDR3 comprises 16 residues. For the CDR3, the DNA is TGCGCCAGCAGCTTGGCCCCGGGACAGGGGGCCTACGAGCAGTACTTC. Protein product: CASSLAPGQGAYEQYF.

The chain is built from TRBV7-9 and TRBJ2-2, with D possibly matching TRBD2 (6 bases). Trimming removed 2 bases at V and 3 bases at J, with 10 bases between. This CDR3 is 15 amino acids long. Germline V CDR1 and CDR2: SEHNR, FQNEAQ (reference sequence). CDR3 sequence (DNA): TGTGCCAGCAGCTTACGCGGGGATTACACCGGGGAGCTGTTTTTT. This gives the protein CASSLRGDYTGELFF. The entire variable domain, with the rest obtained from reference TRBV7-9 and TRBJ2-2, is as follows: DTGVSQNPRHKITKRGQNVTFRCDPISEHNRLYWYRQTLGQGPEFLTYFQNEAQLEKSRLLSDRFSAERPKGSFSTLEIQRTEQGDSAMYLCASSLRGDYTGELFFGEGSRLTVL.

The rearrangement uses TRBV27 and TRBJ2-1; tentative D call: TRBD2 (6 bases). With 11 bases removed from V and 0 bases from J, the gap between germline ends came to 26 bases. The CDR3 loop spans 18 amino acids. The germline gives CDR1 MNHEY, CDR2 SMNVEV (reference sequence). The CDR3 sequence is CAGVTGTLPLSSYNEQFF. The CDR3 nucleotides read TGTGCCGGAGTCACCGGGACTCTCCCCTTGAGCTCCTACAATGAGCAGTTCTTC.

The chain carries TRBV9 and TRBJ1-4, with unresolved D. The V gene's germline CDR1 is SGDLS and CDR2 YYNGEE. Trimming shortened V by 2 bases and J by 5 bases, and 10 bases separated the two germline ends. The CDR3 has 14 residues. The CDR3 sequence: CASSVGSLNEKLFF. CDR3 nucleotide sequence: TGTGCCAGCAGCGTTGGGAGCTTGAATGAAAAACTGTTTTTT. The full variable domain, completed using reference TRBV9 and TRBJ1-4, is DSGVTQTPKHLITATGQRVTLRCSPRSGDLSVYWYQQSLDQGLQFLIQYYNGEERAKGNILERFSAQQFPDLHSELNLSSLELGDSALYFCASSVGSLNEKLFFGSGTQLSVL.

This clone was seen more than once but under ten times. This rearrangement joins TRBV28 to TRBJ1-4, with D perhaps TRBD1 (5 bases). Trimming cost V 7 bases and J 13 bases, with 28 bases left between them. CDR3 size: 16 residues. The germline CDR1 and CDR2 sequences are MDHEN and SYDVKM. The CDR3 here is CASTSVAGPPSGGLFF. In DNA form, the CDR3 reads TGTGCCAGCACCTCCGTTGCGGGACCTCCTTCCGGGGGACTGTTTTTT.

The gene calls are TRBV28 and TRBJ2-1; a weak D match, TRBD1 (5 bases). Trimming removed 6 bases from V and 10 bases from J, with 13 bases in between. Per the germline V gene, CDR1 is MDHEN and CDR2 is SYDVKM. The CDR3 is 12 residues long. CDR3 sequence: CASSLTGWEQFF. The CDR3, as DNA: TGTGCCAGCAGCCTCACAGGTTGGGAGCAGTTCTTC. Supplemented by reference TRBV28 and TRBJ2-1, the full variable domain reads DVKVTQSSRYLVKRTGEKVFLECVQDMDHENMFWYRQDPGLGLRLIYFSYDVKMKEKGDIPEGYSVSREKKERFSLILESASTNQTSMYLCASSLTGWEQFFGPGTRLTVL.

Comments on this clone: The DNA is omitted, as the CDR3 cannot be located on it reliably, and the CDR3 follows TCRdb's listing. The V and J genes are TRBV21-1 and TRBJ2-7; no DNA check was done on the table's D call, TRBD2. TRBV21-1 is given as a pseudogene. The CDR3 is 16 residues long, counting both termini. CDR3 sequence: CASSSGVGGGAYEQYF.

In the case of this clone: Sequence at one end of the junction differs from germline and may be a read error. V usage is TRBV7-7 and J usage is TRBJ2-5; TRBD1 agrees at 9 bases. The CDR3 extends over 15 amino acids. Germline V gene data show CDR1 as SSHAT and CDR2 as FNYEAQ (reference sequence). The CDR3 DNA follows: TGTGCTAGCAGCTTACAGGGGGCCGCGGGAGAGACCCAGTACTTC. This gives the protein CASSLQGAAGETQYF.

The gene calls are TRBV4-2 and TRBJ2-2; tentative D call: TRBD2 (7 bases). V dropped 4 bases and J dropped 3 bases, with 15 bases sitting between them. The CDR3 runs 16 residues. Germline V gives CDR1 LGHNA, CDR2 YNFKEQ. The CDR3 here is CASSLRGGADTGELFF. The CDR3 DNA sequence: TGTGCCAGCAGCCTCAGAGGGGGGGCCGACACCGGGGAGCTGTTTTTT.

The rearrangement joins TRBV28 to TRBJ2-5; 7 bases map to TRBD2. Unmatched junction bases numbered 8, after V lost 2 bases and J lost 2 bases. Germline CDR1 reads MDHEN; CDR2 reads SYDVKM. This CDR3 is 16 amino acids long. The CDR3 spells CASSLRGGGVQETQYF. CDR3 nucleotides: TGTGCCAGCAGTTTAAGAGGCGGGGGAGTACAAGAGACCCAGTACTTC.

The CDR3 loop reads CASSFHLPGAEQYF. The CDR3 coding sequence is TGTGCCAGCAGTTTTCACCTCCCTGGAGCCGAGCAGTACTTC. The rearrangement links TRBV27 to TRBJ2-7; D remains ambiguous. Germline V gene data show CDR1 as MNHEY and CDR2 as SMNVEV (reference sequence). The CDR3 spans 14 residues. V lost 3 bases and J 6 bases, leaving 15 bases between the germline ends.

The rearrangement uses TRBV19 and TRBJ2-4; D is undetermined. CDR3 length: 13 residues. Germline CDR1 LNHDA, CDR2 SQIVND (reference sequence). Trimming took 5 bases from V and 6 from J, leaving 11 bases between them. CDR3 coding DNA: TGTGCCAGTAGTCCACACCGCCCAAACATTCAGTACTTC. It specifies CASSPHRPNIQYF.

This chain links TRBV19 with TRBJ1-5; 10 nucleotides line up with TRBD1. This CDR3 comprises 16 residues. V lost 5 bases and J lost 6; bases outside the gene matches: 10. Germline V gene data show CDR1 as LNHDA and CDR2 as SQIVND (reference sequence). The CDR3: CASSSRQGATGQPQHF. In DNA, the CDR3 is TGTGCCAGTAGTTCACGACAGGGGGCAACCGGTCAGCCCCAGCATTTT.

V gene TRBV5-1 combines with J gene TRBJ1-1, with 7 positions matching TRBD1. Germline CDR1 SGHRS, CDR2 YFSETQ. The CDR3 is 14 residues long. Trimming removed 3 bases from V and 6 bases from J; junction bases left unmatched: 8. This chain's CDR3 is CASSSGPGGAEAFF. The CDR3 nucleotides read TGCGCCAGCAGCTCGGGCCCAGGGGGAGCTGAAGCTTTCTTT. Complete variable domain (other parts from reference TRBV5-1 and TRBJ1-1): KAGVTQTPRYLIKTRGQQVTLSCSPISGHRSVSWYQQTPGQGLQFLFEYFSETQRNKGNFPGRFSGRQFSNSRSEMNVSTLELGDSALYLCASSSGPGGAEAFFGQGTRLTVV.

This clone was seen once. V usage is TRBV27 and J usage is TRBJ2-3; 10 bases are a match to TRBD1. V shed 5 bases, J shed 2 bases, and the junction held 7 bases outside the gene matches. Germline-derived CDR1 and CDR2 are MNHEY and SMNVEV (reference sequence). This CDR3 comprises 16 residues. The DNA for the CDR3 is TGTGCCAGCAGTCCCTGGACAGGGGGTATCACAGATACGCAGTATTTT. Its translation: CASSPWTGGITDTQYF.

V gene TRBV10-3 combines with J gene TRBJ2-7; 7 nucleotides agree with TRBD2. With V trimmed by 3 bases and J by 0 bases, 5 bases remained unmatched. Germline V CDR1 and CDR2: ENHRY, SYGVKD. The CDR3 loop spans 15 amino acids. This chain's CDR3 is CAISDWGGSSYEQYF. CDR3 nucleotides: TGTGCCATCAGTGACTGGGGAGGGAGCTCCTACGAGCAGTACTTC.

The chain uses TRBV5-1 and TRBJ2-5; possibly TRBD1 or TRBD2 for D (6 bases each). The ends were cut back, 4 bases at V and 3 bases at J, with 13 bases in the middle. CDR1 and CDR2 (germline): SGHRS, YFSETQ. The CDR3 consists of 14 residues. This CDR3 reads CASSLGGREETQYF. In DNA, the CDR3 is TGCGCCAGCAGCCTGGGGGGCCGTGAAGAGACCCAGTACTTC. Using reference TRBV5-1 and TRBJ2-5 for the parts outside the CDR3, the full variable domain is KAGVTQTPRYLIKTRGQQVTLSCSPISGHRSVSWYQQTPGQGLQFLFEYFSETQRNKGNFPGRFSGRQFSNSRSEMNVSTLELGDSALYLCASSLGGREETQYFGPGTRLLVL.

The J gene is TRBJ1-4, the V gene TRBV27; the D gene is possibly TRBD1 (6 bases). CDR3 length: 17 amino acids. Per the germline V gene, CDR1 is MNHEY and CDR2 is SMNVEV (reference sequence). V lost 5 bases to trimming and J lost 2 bases, with 18 bases between them. CDR3 region: CASSPSFRGSTNEKLFF. CDR3 coding DNA: TGTGCCAGCAGTCCCTCATTCAGGGGTTCTACTAATGAAAAACTGTTTTTT.

A single count supports this clone. V gene TRBV7-9 combines with J gene TRBJ1-1; possibly TRBD1 for D (5 bases). Germline lookup yields CDR1 SEHNR and CDR2 FQNEAQ (reference sequence). V was shortened by 1 base and J by 1 base, with 7 bases between the two germline ends. The CDR3 totals 14 residues. The CDR3 bases are TGTGCCAGCAGCTTAGGGGGGGGGAACACTGAAGCTTTCTTT. It specifies CASSLGGGNTEAFF.

This sequence joins TRBV7-2 and TRBJ2-5, with unresolved D. CDR3 size: 11 residues. Per germline, CDR1 SGHTA and CDR2 FQGNSA. V was trimmed by 5 bases and J by 5 bases, leaving 6 bases between them. The DNA for the CDR3 is TGTGCCAGCAGCGAGCGTGAGACCCAGTACTTC. Protein product: CASSERETQYF. Drawing the rest from reference TRBV7-2 and TRBJ2-5, the complete variable domain is GAGVSQSPSNKVTEKGKDVELRCDPISGHTALYWYRQSLGQGLEFLIYFQGNSAPDKSGLPSDRFSAERTGGSVSTLTIQRTQQEDSAVYLCASSERETQYFGPGTRLLVL.

CDR3 region: CASAELGTQYF. CDR3 nucleotide sequence: TGTGCCAGCGCGGAGTTGGGGACCCAGTACTTC. This sequence joins TRBV6-5 and TRBJ2-5; D unclear. CDR3 length: 11 amino acids. The germline V gene encodes CDR1 MNHEY and CDR2 SVGAGI. V gave up 8 bases and J gave up 7 bases, with 11 bases separating them.

For the CDR3, the DNA is TGTGCCAGCAGTCTAGCGGGAGGGGCGCAGTATTTT. Its protein is CASSLAGGAQYF. V usage is TRBV7-3 and J usage is TRBJ2-3; the match to TRBD2 covers 12 bases. CDR1 and CDR2 (germline): SGHTA, FQGTGA. V lost 6 bases, J lost 10 bases, and 2 bases stayed unmatched. The length of the CDR3 is 12 residues. Together with reference TRBV7-3 and TRBJ2-3, the CDR3 gives the full variable domain: GAGVSQTPSNKVTEKGKYVELRCDPISGHTALYWYRQSLGQGPEFLIYFQGTGAADDSGLPNDRFFAVRPEGSVSTLKIQRTERGDSAVYLCASSLAGGAQYFGPGTRLTVL.

The rearrangement joins TRBV10-3 to TRBJ2-7; D uncertain. CDR3 size: 14 residues. V lost 2 bases and J lost 3, with 11 bases in between. CDR1 is ENHRY, CDR2 SYGVKD, per germline. The CDR3 sequence: CAISEADKSYEQYF. CDR3 nucleotides: TGTGCCATCAGTGAGGCTGACAAGAGCTACGAGCAGTACTTC.